This TCR beta chain was captured by sequencing in a study of vaccination and CD4 T cells after COVID-19. Study background: Overlapping spike peptides served as the stimulus for the cells. These peptides came from SARS-CoV-2 and from the common cold coronaviruses HCoV-NL63, HCoV-OC43 and HCoV-229E.

CDR1 is DFQATT and CDR2 is SNEGSKA in the germline V gene (reference sequence). CDR3 length equals 14 residues. The ends lost 0 bases at V and 3 bases at J; junction bases unmatched: 1. Noted treatment: roughly ten-day PBMC culture with coronavirus spike peptide pools or control peptides (ViraFEST assay). Cultured CD4+ T cell DNA underwent sequencing with the Oncomine TCR Beta short-read assay. TCRdb re-called the PCR reads through MiXCR, storing one row per CDR3 protein. The data show approximately 12,000 distinct CDR3 sequences, about three fifths seen once. This clonotype ranks as medium-sized (0.01 to 0.1%). Its target is unknown.

The specimen sequenced was CD4+ T cells from blood, cultured in vitro. The sequence derives from a human donor who had recovered from COVID-19. J is TRBJ1-1 and V is TRBV20-1; 10 nucleotides line up with TRBD1. As DNA, the CDR3 is TGCAGTGCTAGAGATGACAGGGGGCACACTGAAGCTTTCTTT. It is translated as CSARDDRGHTEAFF.